The rows below give T cell receptor beta chains drawn from one sample of a study of naive and memory T cell subsets. TCRdb analysed the UMI-ligation and nested PCR reads with MiXCR anew, one entry per CDR3 protein. The data contain 18,000 or so distinct CDR3 sequences, approximately 9.7% of them seen just once; the ten biggest clones take up around 7%. The material was skin, obtained from a tuberculin skin test site. The source of these receptors is an adult in good health. CDR3s include the opening cysteine and the closing phenylalanine or tryptophan. D genes are given only for firm matches. Size tells how often a clone was seen (once, few, many) or the class of an expanded clone, and some rows leave it out.

cdr3_nt	cdr3_aa	v_call	j_call	clone_size	d_call
TGTGCCAGCAGCCATGGGGGCTTAGAGACCCAGTACTTC	CASSHGGLETQYF	TRBV3-1	TRBJ2-5	-	-
TGTGCCAGCAGCCCCTCCGAGACAGGGGATCAAGAGACCCAGTACTTC	CASSPSETGDQETQYF	TRBV28	TRBJ2-5	-	TRBD1
TGTGCCAGCAGCTTGGTTGACAGAACCTACAATGAGCAGTTCTTC	CASSLVDRTYNEQFF	TRBV7-9	TRBJ2-1	-	-
TGTGCCAGCAGTTTATTAGGCTACGAGCAGTACTTC	CASSLLGYEQYF	TRBV12-3/TRBV12-4	TRBJ2-7	medium-sized	-
TGTGCCAGCAGTTTATCGGTCAGCCTAGATACGCAGTATTTT	CASSLSVSLDTQYF	TRBV27	TRBJ2-3	-	-
TGTGCCAGCAGAATACCGGGACAGGGTGCCACTGAAGCTTTCTTT	CASRIPGQGATEAFF	TRBV2	TRBJ1-1	-	TRBD1
TGTGCCAGCAGTGACCGACGGTCCCTGAAGAACGAGCAGTACTTC	CASSDRRSLKNEQYF	TRBV6-5	TRBJ2-7	many	-
TGCGCCAGCAGCCAAGATCGTACGTTTATGAACACTGAAGCTTTCTTT	CASSQDRTFMNTEAFF	TRBV4-1	TRBJ1-1	few	-
TGTGCCAGCAGCTTAGCCCTGGGGGCCTACGAGCAGTACTTC	CASSLALGAYEQYF	TRBV11-2	TRBJ2-7	few	-
TGTGCCAGCAGCTTAGTTCGGGTTAGTGAAGGTGAAAAACTGTTTTTT	CASSLVRVSEGEKLFF	TRBV7-2	TRBJ1-4	many	-
TGTGCCAGCAGCTTAGTGGTCCCAGCGGGGGGGAGAAGCACAGATACGCAGTATTTT	CASSLVVPAGGRSTDTQYF	TRBV7-2	TRBJ2-3	-	TRBD2
TGTGCCAGCAGTTTCATCGGACACCCGAACACCGGGGAGCTGTTTTTT	CASSFIGHPNTGELFF	TRBV2	TRBJ2-2	-	-
TGTGCCAGCAGCTTAACTAGTCTCAATGAGCAGTTCTTC	CASSLTSLNEQFF	TRBV7-2	TRBJ2-1	few	-
TGTGCCAGCAGCTTAGTCGGGCGAGAGAGCTCCTACGAGCAGTACTTC	CASSLVGRESSYEQYF	TRBV7-2	TRBJ2-7	many	-
TGTGCCAGCAGTCCGACCGGGACTAGCGGCTCCAATGAGCAGTTCTTC	CASSPTGTSGSNEQFF	TRBV28	TRBJ2-1	medium-sized	TRBD2
TGTGCCAGCCTGTCTAGGGCTATCCTTTCACCCCTCCACTTT	CASLSRAILSPLHF	TRBV6-6	TRBJ1-6	many	-
TGTGCCAGCAGCTTATTCGCGGGGATCTACAATGAGCAGTTCTTC	CASSLFAGIYNEQFF	TRBV7-9	TRBJ2-1	many	-
TGTGCCAGCAGCCAAGATAGGTGGGGGCCGGACTATGGCTACACCTTC	CASSQDRWGPDYGYTF	TRBV4-2	TRBJ1-2	few	-
TGTGCCAGCAGAACCGGGACAGCGAACACCGGGGAGCTGTTTTTT	CASRTGTANTGELFF	TRBV2	TRBJ2-2	once	TRBD1
TGCAGCGTTCGGGACCCCGGACAGCCCCAGCATTTT	CSVRDPGQPQHF	TRBV29-1	TRBJ1-5	-	-
TGTGCCAGCAGTCTCGACACCCGGGGGGATGAGCAGTTCTTC	CASSLDTRGDEQFF	TRBV6-5	TRBJ2-1	many	TRBD2
TGTGCCAGCAGCCCAGGGACGCCTGGAAACACCATATATTTT	CASSPGTPGNTIYF	TRBV7-2	TRBJ1-3	many	-
TGCGCCAGCAGCCAGATAGCCAAAAACATTCAGTACTTC	CASSQIAKNIQYF	TRBV4-1	TRBJ2-4	-	-
TGTGCCAGCTCCCCATGGGGTGTTCGACTCAATGAGCAGTTCTTC	CASSPWGVRLNEQFF	TRBV18	TRBJ2-1	many	-
TGTGCCAGCAGGGCTGGGGGGACGGGCGAGCAGTACTTC	CASRAGGTGEQYF	TRBV6-6	TRBJ2-7	few	-
TGTGCCAGCAGTTTTCGGCTGGGATACGAGCAGTACTTC	CASSFRLGYEQYF	TRBV28	TRBJ2-7	many	-
TGTGCCAGCTTGGACAGACGGGGCAATCAGCCCCAGCATTTT	CASLDRRGNQPQHF	TRBV28	TRBJ1-5	-	-
TGTGCCAGCAGTTTTGGGGTTACCTATGGCTACACCTTC	CASSFGVTYGYTF	TRBV12-3/TRBV12-4	TRBJ1-2	many	-
TGTGCCAGCAGCCTACATCAGGGGCCAGGGGCCGGGGAGCTGTTTTTT	CASSLHQGPGAGELFF	TRBV7-6	TRBJ2-2	few	-
TGTGCCAGCAGCCCTAGACTAGCGTCGAACACCGGGGAGCTGTTTTTT	CASSPRLASNTGELFF	TRBV14	TRBJ2-2	-	TRBD2
TGTGCCAGCAGCCCGGACGGATACTACGAGCAGTACTTC	CASSPDGYYEQYF	TRBV7-2	TRBJ2-7	many	-
TGTGCCAGCAGCAAAGGGGGCCTCACTAGCGGTCTGTCCTACAATGAGCAGTTCTTC	CASSKGGLTSGLSYNEQFF	TRBV21-1	TRBJ2-1	many	-
TGTGCCACCAGCAGAGACAGATCCTACGAGCAGTACTTC	CATSRDRSYEQYF	TRBV15	TRBJ2-7	many	-
TGTGCCAGCAGCTTAGAACTTTCTCCAAATTCACCCCTCCACTTT	CASSLELSPNSPLHF	TRBV5-6	TRBJ1-6	few	-
TGTGCCAGCAGCGCCTACAAGAACACTGAAGCTTTCTTT	CASSAYKNTEAFF	TRBV7-9	TRBJ1-1	-	-
TGCGCCAGCAGCCATACAGGGGGGTACATTCAGTACTTC	CASSHTGGYIQYF	TRBV4-1	TRBJ2-4	once	TRBD1
TGTGCCAGCAGCAAAAGCTCGTTTGCTGTGTTGTCCTACGAGCAGTACTTC	CASSKSSFAVLSYEQYF	TRBV21-1	TRBJ2-7	many	-
TGTGCCAGCAGCTTGGGCAGGGGTAGGACTGAAGCTTTCTTT	CASSLGRGRTEAFF	TRBV5-6	TRBJ1-1	few	-
TGCGCCAGCAGACCCAATTATTGGAGGACTGAAGCTTTCTTT	CASRPNYWRTEAFF	TRBV5-1	TRBJ1-1	-	-
TGTGCCAGCAGCCCGGGGAGCACTGAAGCTTTCTTT	CASSPGSTEAFF	TRBV7-2	TRBJ1-1	medium-sized	-
TGTGCCAGCAGCTTAGGTACAGGGATGAGCAATCAGCCCCAGCATTTT	CASSLGTGMSNQPQHF	TRBV7-6	TRBJ1-5	many	-
TGTGCCAGCAGCCCACAGAGGGAGGAGCAGTTCTTC	CASSPQREEQFF	TRBV11-2	TRBJ2-1	-	-
TGTGCCAGCAGCCCTTTCGTGTGGAGGGGAGATCAGCCCGAGCATTTT	CASSPFVWRGDQPEHF	TRBV7-2	TRBJ1-5	-	-
TGCAGTGCCCATCCCCCGGGAGGAAGAGAGCAGTACTTC	CSAHPPGGREQYF	TRBV20-1	TRBJ2-7	medium-sized	TRBD2
TGTGCCAGCAGCTCGGCCCCTACACTTTCCTACGAGCAGTACTTC	CASSSAPTLSYEQYF	TRBV7-9	TRBJ2-7	many	-
TGTGCCAGCCACCCCTGGACGGGGGGCATCACTGAAGCTTTCTTT	CASHPWTGGITEAFF	TRBV6-1	TRBJ1-1	many	-
TGTGCCAGCAGTTACAGGCGGGAGGCCCCTAACAATGAGCAGTTCTTC	CASSYRREAPNNEQFF	TRBV6-5	TRBJ2-1	medium-sized	TRBD2